This T cell receptor beta chain was sequenced in a study of cytomegalovirus exposure and HLA in healthy donors. Both 60 Vbeta primers and 13 Jbeta primers went into the PCR. Sequencing used immunoSEQ multiplex PCR; TCRdb keeps in-frame clones, though not all of them. The table records 300,000 or so clones, approximately 84% of them present only once. This CDR3 is 16 amino acids long. The germline V gene has CDR1 PRHDT and CDR2 FYEKMQ (reference sequence). V shed 3 bases, J shed 6 bases, and the junction held 13 bases outside the gene matches. The chain employs TRBV13 and TRBJ1-1; 7 bases are a match to TRBD1. The sequencing input was PBMCs. This clonotype originated in a woman in her forties in good health and CMV-seropositive. The CDR3: CASSFDRVVGRSEAFF. The CDR3 bases are TGTGCCAGCAGCTTCGACAGGGTAGTAGGGAGGTCTGAAGCTTTCTTT.